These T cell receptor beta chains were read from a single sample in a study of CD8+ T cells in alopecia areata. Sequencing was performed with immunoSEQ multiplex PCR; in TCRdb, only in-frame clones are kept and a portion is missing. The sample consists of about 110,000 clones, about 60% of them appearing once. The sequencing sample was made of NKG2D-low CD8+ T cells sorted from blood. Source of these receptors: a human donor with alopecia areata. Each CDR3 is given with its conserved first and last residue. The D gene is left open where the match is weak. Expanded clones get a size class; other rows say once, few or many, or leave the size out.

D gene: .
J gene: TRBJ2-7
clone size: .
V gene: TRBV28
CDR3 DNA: TGTGCCACCACCGATCAGGACGGGGGAACTGGATACGAGCAGTACTTC
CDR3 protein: CATTDQDGGTGYEQYF

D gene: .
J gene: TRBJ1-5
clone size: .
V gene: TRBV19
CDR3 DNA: TGTGCCAGTAGGCCTACAGGAAATAGCAATCAGCCCCAGCATTTT
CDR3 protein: CASRPTGNSNQPQHF

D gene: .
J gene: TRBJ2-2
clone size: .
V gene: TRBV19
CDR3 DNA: TGTGCCAGTGGAGTATGGGATTGGGACAACTCGATAAACACCGGGGAGCTGTTTTTT
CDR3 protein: CASGVWDWDNSINTGELFF

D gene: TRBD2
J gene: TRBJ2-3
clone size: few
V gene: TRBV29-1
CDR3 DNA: TGCAAGCCTAGCGGGAGGGCCCGCACAGATACGCAGTATTTT
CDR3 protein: CKPSGRARTDTQYF

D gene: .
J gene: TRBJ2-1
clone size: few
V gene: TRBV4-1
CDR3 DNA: TGCGCCAGCAGCCAAGATCAAGCGGGTTGGGAGAATGAGCAGTTCTTC
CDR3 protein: CASSQDQAGWENEQFF

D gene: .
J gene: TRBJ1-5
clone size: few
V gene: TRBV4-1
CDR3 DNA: TGCGCCAGCAGCCAAGATAGGGGTCAGCCCCAGCATTTT
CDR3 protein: CASSQDRGQPQHF

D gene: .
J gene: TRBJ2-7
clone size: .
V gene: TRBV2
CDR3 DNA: TGTGCCAGCAGCAAGACCTACGAGCAGTACTTC
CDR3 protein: CASSKTYEQYF

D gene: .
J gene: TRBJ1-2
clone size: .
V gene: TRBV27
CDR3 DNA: TGTGCCAGCAGTTTGTTGGCCCCCGGCTATGGCTACACCTTC
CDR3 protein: CASSLLAPGYGYTF

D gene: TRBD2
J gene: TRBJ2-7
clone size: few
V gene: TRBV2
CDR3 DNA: TGTGCCAGCCCCGGGAGGGGCTCCTACGAGCAGTACTTC
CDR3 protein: CASPGRGSYEQYF

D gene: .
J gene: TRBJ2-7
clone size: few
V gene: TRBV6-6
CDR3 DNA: TGTGCCAGCAGTTACGAAGGCAGGTCCTACGAGCAGTACTTC
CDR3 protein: CASSYEGRSYEQYF

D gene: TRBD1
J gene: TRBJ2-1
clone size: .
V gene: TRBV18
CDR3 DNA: TGTGCCAGCTCACCATTAGTCAGGGACAGCTTATCCGATGAGCAGTTCTTC
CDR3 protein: CASSPLVRDSLSDEQFF

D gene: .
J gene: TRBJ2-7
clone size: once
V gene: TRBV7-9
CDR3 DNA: TGTGCCAGCGGGTCAATAACCTACGAGCAGTACTTC
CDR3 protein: CASGSITYEQYF

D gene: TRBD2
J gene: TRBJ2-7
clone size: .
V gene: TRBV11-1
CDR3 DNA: TGTGCCAGCAGCGTACGCGGGACTAGCGGGATCCACGAGCAGTACTTC
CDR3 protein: CASSVRGTSGIHEQYF

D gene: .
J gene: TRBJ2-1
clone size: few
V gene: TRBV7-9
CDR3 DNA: TGTGCCAGCAGCCCACCTACGGGCCCAAAAAATGGGGAGCAGTTCTTC
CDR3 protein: CASSPPTGPKNGEQFF

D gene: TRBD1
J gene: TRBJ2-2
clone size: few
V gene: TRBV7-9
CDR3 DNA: TGTGCCAGCAGCGGGAGACAGGGATCCGGGGAGCTGTTTTTT
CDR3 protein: CASSGRQGSGELFF

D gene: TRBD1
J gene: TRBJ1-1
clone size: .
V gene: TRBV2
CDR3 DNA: TGTGCCAGCCCCTTGTACAGGGGTAGTAACACTGAAGCTTTCTTT
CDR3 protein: CASPLYRGSNTEAFF

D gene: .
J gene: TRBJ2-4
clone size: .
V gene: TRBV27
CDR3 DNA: TGTGCCAGCAGTTTGGGCAGAAAAAACATTCAGTACTTC
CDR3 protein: CASSLGRKNIQYF

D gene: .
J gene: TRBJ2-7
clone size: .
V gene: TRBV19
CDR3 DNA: TGTGCCAGTGGAGATGAGGGCGGGACTCGATACGAGCAGTACTTC
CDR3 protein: CASGDEGGTRYEQYF

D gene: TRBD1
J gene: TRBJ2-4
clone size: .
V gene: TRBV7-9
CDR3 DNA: TGTGCCAGCAGCCGGGACAGCGAAAACATTCAGTACTTC
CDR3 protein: CASSRDSENIQYF

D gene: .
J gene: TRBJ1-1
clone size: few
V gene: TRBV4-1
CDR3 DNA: TGCGCCAGCAGCCCAGGGGCCCCTGAAGCTTTCTTT
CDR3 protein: CASSPGAPEAFF

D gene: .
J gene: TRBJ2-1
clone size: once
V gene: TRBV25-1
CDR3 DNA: TGTGCCAGCAGTGACGAGGGCTACAATGAGCAGTTCTTC
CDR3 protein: CASSDEGYNEQFF

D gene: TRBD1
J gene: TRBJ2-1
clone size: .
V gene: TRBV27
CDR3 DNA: TGTGCCAGCAGACCCGGGACAGCCTCCTACAATGAGCAGTTCTTC
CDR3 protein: CASRPGTASYNEQFF

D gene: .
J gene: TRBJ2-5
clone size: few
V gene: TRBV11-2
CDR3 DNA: TGTGCCAGCAGCTTAGCGCCAGCCCCCAGAGAGACCCAGTACTTC
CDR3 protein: CASSLAPAPRETQYF

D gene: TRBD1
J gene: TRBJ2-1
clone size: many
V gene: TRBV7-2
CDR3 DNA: TGTGCCAGCAGCTACTCAGGGCATACAGGGGTTTATCGTGATGAGCAGTTCTTC
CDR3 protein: CASSYSGHTGVYRDEQFF

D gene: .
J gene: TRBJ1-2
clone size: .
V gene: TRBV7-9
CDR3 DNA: TGTGCCAGCAGCCGACGAGGTGACCTCTATGGCTACACCTTC
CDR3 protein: CASSRRGDLYGYTF

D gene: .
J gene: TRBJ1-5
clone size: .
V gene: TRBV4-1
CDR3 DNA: TGCGCCAGCAGCCAAGACGGTGGTAGCAATCAGCCCCAGCATTTT
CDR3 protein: CASSQDGGSNQPQHF

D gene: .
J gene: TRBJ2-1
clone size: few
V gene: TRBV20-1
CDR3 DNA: TGCAGTGCTCCGTATTCGGGGGTGCAGTTCTTC
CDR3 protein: CSAPYSGVQFF

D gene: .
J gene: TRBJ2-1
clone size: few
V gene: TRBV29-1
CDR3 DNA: TGCAGCCCAACCCAATTAGTGAGAAACTCATACAATGAGCAGTTCTTC
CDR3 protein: CSPTQLVRNSYNEQFF

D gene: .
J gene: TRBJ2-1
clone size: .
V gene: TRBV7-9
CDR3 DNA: TGTGCCAGCAGCTTAGACCAGCGGAGAAGGACTACGGTCAATGAGCAGTTCTTC
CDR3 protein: CASSLDQRRRTTVNEQFF

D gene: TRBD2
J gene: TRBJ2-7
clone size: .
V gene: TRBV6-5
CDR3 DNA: TGTGCCAGCAGTTACTCCCTAGCGGGAGCTCACGAGCAGTACTTC
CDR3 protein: CASSYSLAGAHEQYF

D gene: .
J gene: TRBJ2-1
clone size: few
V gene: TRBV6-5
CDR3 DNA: TGTGCCAGCAGTCTTCAGGGGTTCGATGAGCAGTTCTTC
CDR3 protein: CASSLQGFDEQFF

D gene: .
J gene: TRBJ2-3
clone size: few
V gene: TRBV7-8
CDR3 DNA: TGTGCCAGCACCCCAGGAGCAGATACGCAGTATTTT
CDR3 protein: CASTPGADTQYF

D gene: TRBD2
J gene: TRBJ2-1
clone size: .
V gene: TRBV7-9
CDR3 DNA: TGTGCCAGCAGCCCCCCTAGCGGGAGAGCCTACAATGAGCAGTTCTTC
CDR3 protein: CASSPPSGRAYNEQFF

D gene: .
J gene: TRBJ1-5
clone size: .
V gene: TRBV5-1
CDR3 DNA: TGCGCCAGCAGCTGGGGGACTGGAGGGGATCAGCCCCAGCATTTT
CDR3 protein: CASSWGTGGDQPQHF

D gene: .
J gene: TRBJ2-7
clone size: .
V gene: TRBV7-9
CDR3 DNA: TGTGCCAGCAGCTTAGGACTTAGGCCCGAGCAGTACTTC
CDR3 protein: CASSLGLRPEQYF

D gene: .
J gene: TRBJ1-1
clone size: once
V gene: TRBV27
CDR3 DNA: TGTGCCAGCAGTCCTAATGGGGCTGCTGAAGCTTTCTTT
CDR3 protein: CASSPNGAAEAFF

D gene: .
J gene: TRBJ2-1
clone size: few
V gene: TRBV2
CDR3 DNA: TGTGCCAGCAGTGAAGGACTCTACAATGAGCAGTTCTTC
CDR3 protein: CASSEGLYNEQFF

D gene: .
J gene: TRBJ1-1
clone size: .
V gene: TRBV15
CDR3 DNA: TGTGCCACCAGCGCGTTTGGGGGCGGGGACACTGAAGCTTTCTTT
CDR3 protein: CATSAFGGGDTEAFF

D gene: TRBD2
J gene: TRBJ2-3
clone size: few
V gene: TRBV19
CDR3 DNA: TGTGCCAGTAGTAACTGGCGGGAGGCCGCAGATACGCAGTATTTT
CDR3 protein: CASSNWREAADTQYF

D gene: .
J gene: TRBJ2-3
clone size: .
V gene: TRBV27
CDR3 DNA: TGTGCCAGCTTCACAGATACGCAGTATTTT
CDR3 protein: CASFTDTQYF

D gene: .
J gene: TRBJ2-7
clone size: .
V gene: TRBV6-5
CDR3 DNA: TGTGCCAGCAGTTACTCCGGTGGCTCTACCTACGAGCAGTACTTC
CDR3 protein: CASSYSGGSTYEQYF

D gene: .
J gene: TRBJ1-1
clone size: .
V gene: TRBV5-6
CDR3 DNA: TGTGCCAGCAGCTCCGGGACCCGGCGGGGCGACACTGAAGCTTTCTTT
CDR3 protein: CASSSGTRRGDTEAFF

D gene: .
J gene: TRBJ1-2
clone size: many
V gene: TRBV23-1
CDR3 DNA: TGCGCCAGCAGTCAATCGGCCCGATATGGCTACACCTTC
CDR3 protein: CASSQSARYGYTF

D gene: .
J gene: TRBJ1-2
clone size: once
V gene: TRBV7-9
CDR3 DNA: TGTGCCAGCAGCTCGGACAGATCAGGAGCTAACTATGGCTACACCTTC
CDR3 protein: CASSSDRSGANYGYTF

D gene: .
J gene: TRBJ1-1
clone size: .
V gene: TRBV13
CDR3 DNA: TGTGCCAGCAGCTCGCGGACTGATAACACTGAAGCTTTCTTT
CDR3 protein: CASSSRTDNTEAFF

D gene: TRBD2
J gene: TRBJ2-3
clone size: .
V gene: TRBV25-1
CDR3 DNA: TGTGGGGATCTAAAGGTCGGGACTAGCGGCACAGATACGCAGTATTTT
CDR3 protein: CGDLKVGTSGTDTQYF

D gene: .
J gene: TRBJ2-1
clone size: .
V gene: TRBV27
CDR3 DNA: TGTGCCAGCAGTCCCACAGCCAGTCCGTACAATGAGCAGTTCTTC
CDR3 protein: CASSPTASPYNEQFF

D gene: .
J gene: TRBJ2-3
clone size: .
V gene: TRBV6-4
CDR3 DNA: TGTGCCAGCAGTCGGACAAACACAGATACGCAGTATTTT
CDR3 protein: CASSRTNTDTQYF

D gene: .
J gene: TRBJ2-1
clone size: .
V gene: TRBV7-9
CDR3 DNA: TGTGCCAGCAGCTGGCAGCGAAGGACCAATGAGCAGTTCTTC
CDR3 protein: CASSWQRRTNEQFF

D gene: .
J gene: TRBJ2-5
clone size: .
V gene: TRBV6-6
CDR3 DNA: TGTGCCAGCAGTGTGGCCCGTTGGGGGATTGGTGAGACCCAGTACTTC
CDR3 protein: CASSVARWGIGETQYF

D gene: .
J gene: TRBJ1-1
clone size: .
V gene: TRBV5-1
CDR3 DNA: TGCGCCAGCAGCCCGGATGTCCTCATGAACACTGAAGCTTTCTTT
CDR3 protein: CASSPDVLMNTEAFF

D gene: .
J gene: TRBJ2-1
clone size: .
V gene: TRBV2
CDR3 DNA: TGTGCCAGCAGTGAGACAGCCTACAATGAGCAGTTCTTC
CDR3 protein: CASSETAYNEQFF

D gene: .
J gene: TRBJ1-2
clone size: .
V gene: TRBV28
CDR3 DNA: TGTGCCAGCAGTATAGGGATAAACTATGGCTACACCTTC
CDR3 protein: CASSIGINYGYTF

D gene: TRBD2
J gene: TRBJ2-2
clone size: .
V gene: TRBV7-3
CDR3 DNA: TGTGCCAGCAGCTCCGGAGCCGGGGGGTACACCGGGGAGCTGTTTTTT
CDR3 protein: CASSSGAGGYTGELFF